This T cell receptor (beta chain) was sequenced for a study of breast tumors, draining lymph nodes, adjacent tissues. V was pared by 3 bases and J by 2 bases, with 5 bases of the junction left unmatched. This CDR3 is 16 amino acids long. The lymph nodes were axillary draining lymph nodes from breast cancer patients. TCRdb processed the multiplex PCR reads anew with MiXCR; each CDR3 protein has one entry. The sample gives fewer than 140,000 distinct CDR3 sequences, 30% of which show up once; approximately 5.2% is in the top ten. This clonotype was seen repeatedly, ten times or more. The chain joins TRBV12-3 or TRBV12-4 to TRBJ2-5, with 11 bases that match TRBD1. The source is a female donor with breast cancer. Some clones in this sample may be carry-over from other donors' samples. The sequencing input was axillary lymph node tissue. The CDR3 is CASSFAGTGGQETQYF. The CDR3 DNA follows: TGTGCCAGCAGTTTCGCCGGGACAGGGGGACAAGAGACCCAGTACTTC.